The 11 T cell receptor beta chains listed next were all sequenced from one sample in a study of shared clonotypes between healthy human individuals. Method: immunoSEQ multiplex PCR; TCRdb's copy keeps in-frame clones and lacks some. Of 490,000 or so clones in the sample, 76% were seen once. The source material was PBMCs. All receptors come from a woman in her thirties or forties in good health. Some clones in this sample may be carry-over from other donors' samples.

For the CDR3, the DNA is TGTGCCAGCAGTTACGCGGACGATACCTACGAGCAGTACTTC. Translation gives CASSYADDTYEQYF. This sequence joins TRBV6-5 and TRBJ2-7, with unresolved D. The CDR3 is 14 residues long. V was cut by 2 bases and J by 2 bases, with 10 bases left in between. Germline V gene sequence: CDR1 MNHEY, CDR2 SVGAGI.

In this sample, this clone turned up many times. The J gene is TRBJ1-3, the V gene TRBV28; D call uncertain. V lost 2 bases and J lost 4, with 9 bases in between. Germline CDR1 is MDHEN and CDR2 is SYDVKM. There are 14 residues in the CDR3. This chain's CDR3 is CASSLVPHGNTIYF. DNA of the CDR3: TGTGCCAGCAGTTTAGTCCCCCACGGAAACACCATATATTTT. The full variable domain, with the rest looked up from reference TRBV28 and TRBJ1-3, is DVKVTQSSRYLVKRTGEKVFLECVQDMDHENMFWYRQDPGLGLRLIYFSYDVKMKEKGDIPEGYSVSREKKERFSLILESASTNQTSMYLCASSLVPHGNTIYFGEGSWLTVV.

The chain links TRBV2 to TRBJ2-1; 11 bases line up with TRBD2. The germline V gene has CDR1 SNHLY and CDR2 FYNNEI. This CDR3 has 15 amino acids. Trimming took 6 bases from V and 4 from J; bases not matched to a gene: 5. The CDR3 nucleotides are TGTGCCAGCAGGCCGACTAGCGGGGTATACAATGAGCAGTTCTTC. The encoded protein is CASRPTSGVYNEQFF. Combining the CDR3 with reference TRBV2 and TRBJ2-1 gives the whole variable domain EPEVTQTPSHQVTQMGQEVILRCVPISNHLYFYWYRQILGQKVEFLVSFYNNEISEKSEIFDDQFSVERPDGSNFTLKIRSTKLEDSAMYFCASRPTSGVYNEQFFGPGTRLTVL.

This clone was recorded a few times. The gene calls are TRBV28 and TRBJ1-5; 9 bases fit TRBD1. CDR3 length: 16 residues. CDR1 and CDR2 from the germline V gene are MDHEN and SYDVKM. Trimming at V came to 3 bases and at J to 5 bases, leaving 8 bases not matched to a gene. Written as DNA, the CDR3 is TGTGCCAGCAGTTTCGGGGACAGGGCTAGAGATCAGCCCCAGCATTTT. Translated: CASSFGDRARDQPQHF. The complete variable domain, with remaining parts taken from reference TRBV28 and TRBJ1-5, reads DVKVTQSSRYLVKRTGEKVFLECVQDMDHENMFWYRQDPGLGLRLIYFSYDVKMKEKGDIPEGYSVSREKKERFSLILESASTNQTSMYLCASSFGDRARDQPQHFGDGTRLSIL.

This chain connects TRBV10-3 to TRBJ1-5; D is unclear. In germline, CDR1 is ENHRY, CDR2 SYGVKD. The length of the CDR3 is 15 residues. The V gene lost 3 bases and the J gene lost 4 bases, with 13 bases spanning the gap. The CDR3 DNA is TGTGCCATCAGTGAAGGACGAGTGACGAATCAGCCCCAGCATTTT. Translating it yields CAISEGRVTNQPQHF.

The chain combines TRBV7-9 with TRBJ2-1, with 9 bases identical to TRBD2. Per germline, CDR1 SEHNR and CDR2 FQNEAQ (reference sequence). The J segment lost 2 bases and the V segment lost 5 bases, leaving 10 bases of the junction unmatched. This CDR3 contains 17 residues. CDR3 sequence (DNA): TGTGCCAGCAGCCCTCAAATAGCGGGGGTTCCCTACAATGAGCAGTTCTTC. The encoded protein is CASSPQIAGVPYNEQFF.

In its sample, this clone was seen many times. This sequence joins TRBV10-3 and TRBJ2-7, with 10 bases that match TRBD2. Trimming cost V 3 bases and J 0 bases; bases outside gene matches: 5. The CDR3 is 16 residues long. From germline, CDR1 is ENHRY and CDR2 SYGVKD. The CDR3: CAISDISGRGSYEQYF. Here the CDR3 DNA reads TGTGCCATCAGTGACATAAGCGGGAGGGGCTCCTACGAGCAGTACTTC.

The genes are TRBV2 and TRBJ2-1, with 10 bases that match TRBD1. Germline-derived CDR1 and CDR2 are SNHLY and FYNNEI. The CDR3 covers 14 residues. With 5 bases clipped from V and 8 bases from J, the junction kept 6 bases outside the gene matches. CDR3 bases: TGTGCCAGCAGTCCCGGGACAGGGGCCTATGAGCAGTTCTTC. Translated: CASSPGTGAYEQFF.

The V and J genes are TRBV28 and TRBJ1-4; 7 bases fit TRBD1. J was trimmed by 7 bases and V by 6 bases; bases with no gene match: 8. CDR1 is MDHEN, CDR2 SYDVKM, per germline. The CDR3 is 14 amino acids. The CDR3 loop reads CASRTQGVVEKLFF. The DNA of the CDR3 is TGTGCCAGCAGGACCCAGGGGGTCGTTGAAAAACTGTTTTTT.

There are many counts of this clone. This sequence joins TRBV15 and TRBJ2-1; 7 bases line up with TRBD2. This CDR3 region has 20 residues. V lost 0 bases to trimming and J lost 4 bases; unmatched junction nucleotides: 18. Germline-derived CDR1 and CDR2 are LNHNV and YYDKDF (reference sequence). The CDR3 loop reads CATSRDLFIGGTTPYNEQFF. DNA for the CDR3: TGTGCCACCAGCAGAGATCTCTTTATTGGCGGGACTACCCCATACAATGAGCAGTTCTTC.

As regards this clone: It differs at one base from a far larger clone, so likely a read error. The same CDR3 can be traced to other DNA sequences in this sample. The gene calls are TRBV15 and TRBJ1-1; no firm D call. Germline loops: CDR1 LNHNV, CDR2 YYDKDF (reference sequence). The CDR3 extends over 13 amino acids. As DNA, the CDR3 is TGTGCCATGTCTTTTACGGAGAACACTGAAGCCTTCTTT. This encodes CAMSFTENTEAFF.